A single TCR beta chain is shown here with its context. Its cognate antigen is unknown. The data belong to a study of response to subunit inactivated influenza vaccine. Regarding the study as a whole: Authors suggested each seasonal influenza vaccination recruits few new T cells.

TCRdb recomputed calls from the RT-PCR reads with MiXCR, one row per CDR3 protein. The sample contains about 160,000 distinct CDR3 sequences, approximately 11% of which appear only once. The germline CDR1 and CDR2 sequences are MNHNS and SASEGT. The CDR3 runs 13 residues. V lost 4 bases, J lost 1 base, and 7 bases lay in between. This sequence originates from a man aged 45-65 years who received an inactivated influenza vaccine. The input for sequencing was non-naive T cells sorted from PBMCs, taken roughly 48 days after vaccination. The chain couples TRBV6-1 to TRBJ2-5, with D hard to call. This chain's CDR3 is CASSGHLQETQYF. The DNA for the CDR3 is TGTGCCAGCAGTGGACACCTCCAAGAGACCCAGTACTTC.